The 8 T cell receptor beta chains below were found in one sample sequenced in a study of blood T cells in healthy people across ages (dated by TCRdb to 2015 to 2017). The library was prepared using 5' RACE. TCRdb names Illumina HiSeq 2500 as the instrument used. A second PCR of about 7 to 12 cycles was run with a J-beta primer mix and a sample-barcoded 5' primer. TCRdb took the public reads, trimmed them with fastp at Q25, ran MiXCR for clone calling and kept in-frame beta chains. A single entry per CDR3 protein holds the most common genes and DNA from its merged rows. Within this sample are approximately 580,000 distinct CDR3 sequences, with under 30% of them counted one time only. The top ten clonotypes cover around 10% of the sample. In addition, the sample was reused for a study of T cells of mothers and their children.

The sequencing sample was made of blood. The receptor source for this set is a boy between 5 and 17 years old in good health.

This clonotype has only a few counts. The CDR3 loop is CSVHEQTHAGYGYTF. For the CDR3, the DNA is TGCAGCGTTCACGAGCAGACCCATGCGGGCTATGGCTACACCTTC. The chain has TRBV29-1 and TRBJ1-2; no clear D gene. Germline values: CDR1 SQVTM, CDR2 ANQGSEA. Trimming pared 5 bases from V and 4 bases from J, leaving 20 bases between. This CDR3 has 15 amino acids.

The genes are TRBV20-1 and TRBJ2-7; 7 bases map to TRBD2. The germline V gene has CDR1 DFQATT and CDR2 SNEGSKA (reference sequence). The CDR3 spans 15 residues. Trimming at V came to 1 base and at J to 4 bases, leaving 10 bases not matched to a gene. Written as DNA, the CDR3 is TGCAGTGCTAGAGGCGGGAGAGTTTCATCTTACGAGCAGTACTTC. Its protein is CSARGGRVSSYEQYF.

CDR3 loop: CASSSYYDKNYEQYF. As DNA, the CDR3 is TGTGCCAGCAGTTCCTACTACGACAAGAACTACGAGCAGTACTTC. The rearrangement uses TRBV27 and TRBJ2-5; D remains ambiguous. With the DNA end fitting TRBJ2-7 better, the J assignment may be wrong. Germline CDR1 is MNHEY and CDR2 is SMNVEV (reference sequence). The CDR3 consists of 15 residues.

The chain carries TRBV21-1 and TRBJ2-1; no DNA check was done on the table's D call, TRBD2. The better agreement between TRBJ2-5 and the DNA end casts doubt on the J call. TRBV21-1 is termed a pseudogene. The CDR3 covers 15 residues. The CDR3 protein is CASGRASGGWETQYF. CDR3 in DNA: TGTGCCAGCGGCAGGGCTAGCGGAGGTTGGGAGACCCAGTACTTC.

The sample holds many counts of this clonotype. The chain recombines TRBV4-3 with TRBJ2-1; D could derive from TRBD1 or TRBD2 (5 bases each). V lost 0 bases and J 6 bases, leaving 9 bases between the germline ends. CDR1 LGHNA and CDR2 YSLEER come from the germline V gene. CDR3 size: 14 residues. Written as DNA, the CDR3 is TGCGCCAGCAGCCAAGATCGGGGCGGCAATGAGCAGTTCTTC. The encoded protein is CASSQDRGGNEQFF.

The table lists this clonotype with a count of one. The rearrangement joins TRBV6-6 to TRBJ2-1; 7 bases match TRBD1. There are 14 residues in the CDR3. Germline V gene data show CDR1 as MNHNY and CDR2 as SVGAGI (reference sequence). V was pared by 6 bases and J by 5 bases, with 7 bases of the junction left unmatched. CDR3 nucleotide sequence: TGTGCCAGCAGGTCGCTGGGACAGAACAATGAGCAGTTCTTC. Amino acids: CASRSLGQNNEQFF.

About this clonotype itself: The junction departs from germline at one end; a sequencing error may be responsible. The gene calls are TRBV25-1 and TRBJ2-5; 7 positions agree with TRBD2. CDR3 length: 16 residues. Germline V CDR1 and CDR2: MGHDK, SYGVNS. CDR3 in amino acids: CANSEGGGRWGETQYF. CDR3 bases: TGTGCCAACAGTGAAGGCGGGGGTCGCTGGGGGGAGACCCAGTACTTC.

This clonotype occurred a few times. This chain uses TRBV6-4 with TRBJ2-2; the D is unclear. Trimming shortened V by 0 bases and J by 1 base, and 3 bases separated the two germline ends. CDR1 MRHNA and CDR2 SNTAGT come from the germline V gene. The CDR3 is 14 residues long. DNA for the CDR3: TGTGCCAGCAGTGACTCCGGGAACACCGGGGAGCTGTTTTTT. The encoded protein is CASSDSGNTGELFF.